The 29 T cell receptor beta chains below were found in one sample sequenced in a study of blood T cell repertoires in COVID-19. Sequencing was performed with immunoSEQ multiplex PCR; in TCRdb, only in-frame clones are kept and a portion is missing. The table has fewer than 130,000 clones, nearly 80% seen once. Sequencing used peripheral blood. The receptors were sampled from a woman of 80 years or more with active or convalescent COVID-19.

The J gene is TRBJ2-6, the V gene TRBV7-2; D gene unclear. Germline CDR1 and CDR2: SGHTA and FQGNSA. This CDR3 region has 16 residues. The germline V and J ends were trimmed by 3 bases and 0 bases, with 9 bases remaining between them. The DNA of the CDR3 is TGTGCCAGCAGCTTCTTTGTGAGCTCTGGGGCCAACGTCCTGACTTTC. It translates to CASSFFVSSGANVLTF.

The genes are TRBV12-3 or TRBV12-4 and TRBJ2-5; TRBD2 aligns across 7 bases. The CDR3 runs 13 residues. V shed 3 bases, J shed 5 bases, and the junction held 3 bases outside the gene matches. DNA for the CDR3: TGTGCCAGCAGTTTTTGGGGGGGGGAGACCCAGTACTTC. This gives the protein CASSFWGGETQYF.

This clone occurred a few times. This chain joins TRBV4-1 and TRBJ1-5; D might be TRBD1 (6 bases). V was cut by 5 bases and J by 10 bases, with 15 bases left in between. This CDR3 region has 13 residues. Germline V CDR1 and CDR2: MGHRA, YSYEKL. The CDR3 DNA reads TGCGCCAGCAGCTCACAGGGTCTTGGTCCCCAGCATTTT. As protein: CASSSQGLGPQHF.

The chain has TRBV30 and TRBJ2-1; weak D call: TRBD2 (6 bases). The CDR3 length is 13 residues. Germline V gene sequence: CDR1 GTSNPN, CDR2 SVGIG (reference sequence). With 7 bases removed from V and 9 bases from J, the gap between germline ends came to 19 bases. The CDR3 reads CASEGRDWGEQFF. The CDR3 DNA reads as TGTGCCTCCGAGGGGCGGGATTGGGGTGAGCAGTTCTTC. The full variable domain, with the rest looked up from reference TRBV30 and TRBJ2-1, is SQTIHQWPATLVQPVGSPLSLECTVEGTSNPNLYWYRQAAGRGLQLLFYSVGIGQISSEVPQNLSASRPQDRQFILSSKKLLLSDSGFYLCASEGRDWGEQFFGPGTRLTVL.

V usage is TRBV6-2 or TRBV6-3 and J usage is TRBJ2-7; 8 nucleotides align to TRBD1. This CDR3 is built from 14 residues. V trimming: 5 bases; J trimming: 7 bases; junction bases outside the gene matches: 10. Germline assignment: CDR1 MNHEY and CDR2 SVGEGT. CDR3 DNA: TGTGCCAGCAGTGTTACCTGGACAGGGCTTGAGCAGTACTTC. Protein sequence: CASSVTWTGLEQYF.

V and J are TRBV5-1 and TRBJ1-1; 11 nucleotides agree with TRBD1. The length of the CDR3 is 16 residues. Trimming cost V 0 bases and J 9 bases; bases outside gene matches: 10. Per germline, CDR1 SGHRS and CDR2 YFSETQ. CDR3 sequence (DNA): TGCGCCAGCAGCTTGGAAACGGGACAGGACAGGGGGCAAGCTTTCTTT. This codes for CASSLETGQDRGQAFF.

The rearrangement joins TRBV6-5 to TRBJ2-2, with 9 nucleotides matching TRBD2. The CDR3 loop spans 16 amino acids. The J segment lost 6 bases and the V segment lost 0 bases, leaving 5 bases of the junction unmatched. The V gene's germline CDR1 is MNHEY and CDR2 SVGAGI. The DNA for the CDR3 is TGTGCCAGCAGTTACTCAGGCGGGAGGGTTGCCGGGGAGCTGTTTTTT. Protein product: CASSYSGGRVAGELFF.

The V call is TRBV5-1, the J call TRBJ2-2; 9 nucleotides line up with TRBD2. V gave up 5 bases and J gave up 6 bases; unmatched junction bases: 17. The CDR3 covers 18 residues. The germline gives CDR1 SGHRS, CDR2 YFSETQ. CDR3 amino acids: CASSSTPSSGTIAGELFF. CDR3 DNA sequence: TGCGCCAGCAGTTCCACCCCGTCTAGCGGGACGATAGCCGGGGAGCTGTTTTTT. The full variable domain, with the rest looked up from reference TRBV5-1 and TRBJ2-2, is KAGVTQTPRYLIKTRGQQVTLSCSPISGHRSVSWYQQTPGQGLQFLFEYFSETQRNKGNFPGRFSGRQFSNSRSEMNVSTLELGDSALYLCASSSTPSSGTIAGELFFGEGSRLTVL.

The rearrangement uses TRBV18 and TRBJ2-5, with D possibly TRBD1 on 6 matching bases. The CDR3 is 13 amino acids. The germline gives CDR1 KGHSH, CDR2 LQKENI. V lost 5 bases and J lost 3, with 10 bases in between. CDR3 sequence reads: CASSTTGEETQYF. In DNA, the CDR3 is TGTGCCAGCTCAACGACAGGTGAAGAGACCCAGTACTTC. The entire variable domain, with the rest obtained from reference TRBV18 and TRBJ2-5, is as follows: NAGVMQNPRHLVRRRGQEARLRCSPMKGHSHVYWYRQLPEEGLKFMVYLQKENIIDESGMPKERFSAEFPKEGPSILRIQQVVRGDSAAYFCASSTTGEETQYFGPGTRLLVL.

The rearrangement links TRBV5-1 to TRBJ2-1; the D gene is possibly TRBD2 (6 bases). The CDR3 loop spans 13 amino acids. Trimming left V 4 bases short and J 6 bases short, with 11 bases between. The germline gives CDR1 SGHRS, CDR2 YFSETQ. The CDR3 sequence: CASSTGTLNEQFF. The CDR3 nucleotides are TGCGCCAGCAGCACCGGGACTCTCAATGAGCAGTTCTTC.

V is TRBV30 and J is TRBJ1-4, with TRBD1 matching 7 bases. There are 14 residues in the CDR3. Germline CDR1 GTSNPN, CDR2 SVGIG (reference sequence). J gave up 6 bases and V 0 bases, and 4 bases lay outside the gene matches. CDR3 nucleotide sequence: TGTGCCTGGAGTGTAGGGACAGCGGATGAAAAACTGTTTTTT. It is translated as CAWSVGTADEKLFF.

In this sample, this clone turned up a few times. The chain has TRBV7-9 and TRBJ2-2; 8 bases are a match to TRBD2. With 5 bases clipped from V and 8 bases from J, the junction kept 13 bases outside the gene matches. CDR1 and CDR2 from the germline V gene are SEHNR and FQNEAQ (reference sequence). The CDR3 length is 16 residues. The chain's CDR3 is CASSPRQRGPFGELFF. The CDR3, as DNA: TGTGCCAGCAGCCCGCGCCAGCGGGGGCCGTTTGGGGAGCTGTTTTTT.

V gene TRBV4-1 combines with J gene TRBJ2-1; TRBD2 agrees at 8 bases. Per the germline V gene, CDR1 is MGHRA and CDR2 is YSYEKL. Trimming took 1 base from V and 8 from J; bases not matched to a gene: 13. The CDR3 consists of 17 residues. CDR3 protein: CASSQGIFAGGLDEQFF. Here the CDR3 DNA reads TGCGCCAGCAGCCAAGGAATTTTCGCGGGAGGACTCGATGAGCAGTTCTTC.

The CDR3 coding sequence is TGTGCCAGCAGCTCTCCGTTCCGGGGGGGCGAGACCCAGTACTTC. This codes for CASSSPFRGGETQYF. The V call is TRBV7-8, the J call TRBJ2-5; 8 nucleotides match TRBD2. CDR1 is SGHVS, CDR2 FQNEAQ, per germline. This CDR3 region has 15 residues. The junction had 9 bases not matched to a gene; V was cut back by 4 bases and J by 5 bases.

The J gene is TRBJ2-1, the V gene TRBV7-9, with TRBD2 identical over 10 bases. This CDR3 is 15 amino acids long. Trimming cost V 3 bases and J 4 bases; bases outside gene matches: 3. CDR1 is SEHNR, CDR2 FQNEAQ, per germline (reference sequence). The CDR3 is CASSFLAGEYNEQFF. CDR3 sequence (DNA): TGTGCCAGCAGCTTTCTAGCGGGGGAATACAATGAGCAGTTCTTC.

This clone came up once. V gene TRBV4-1 combines with J gene TRBJ1-1; TRBD1 might be the D (6 bases). The CDR3 is made up of 18 amino acids. Germline V gene sequence: CDR1 MGHRA, CDR2 YSYEKL. Trimming removed 0 bases from V and 3 bases from J, with 20 bases in between. CDR3 DNA sequence: TGCGCCAGCAGCCAAGATAAGGTCTCACAGGGCGTTGACACTGAAGCTTTCTTT. Translation gives CASSQDKVSQGVDTEAFF.

The chain couples TRBV9 to TRBJ2-1, with 13 bases lining up with TRBD2. The CDR3 is 17 residues long. The J segment lost 0 bases and the V segment lost 3 bases, leaving 3 bases of the junction unmatched. CDR1 and CDR2 (germline): SGDLS, YYNGEE. The CDR3 is CASSATSGRASYNEQFF. CDR3 sequence (DNA): TGTGCCAGCAGCGCTACTAGCGGGAGGGCCTCCTACAATGAGCAGTTCTTC.

This clone has ten or more counts. The chain combines TRBV28 with TRBJ2-1, with TRBD2 as a possible D gene (5 bases). Germline lookup yields CDR1 MDHEN and CDR2 SYDVKM. With 5 bases removed from V and 5 bases from J, the gap between germline ends came to 13 bases. This CDR3 is built from 14 residues. The CDR3 region is CASSGRTGNNEQFF. CDR3 in DNA: TGTGCCAGCAGTGGGCGGACTGGAAACAATGAGCAGTTCTTC.

The chain employs TRBV4-2 and TRBJ1-1; possible D gene TRBD1, 5 bases. Germline V gives CDR1 LGHNA, CDR2 YNFKEQ. The length of the CDR3 is 14 residues. The V end was cut by 1 base, the J end by 0 bases, with 6 bases between. In DNA, the CDR3 is TGTGCCAGCAGCCAAGGCAGGGTGAACACTGAAGCTTTCTTT. Protein product: CASSQGRVNTEAFF.

The chain joins TRBV24-1 to TRBJ2-7; TRBD2 aligns across 10 bases. Germline V gene lookup returns CDR1 KGHDR and CDR2 SFDVKD. The J segment lost 1 base and the V segment lost 0 bases, leaving 11 bases of the junction unmatched. The CDR3 has 19 residues. The CDR3 reads CATSDLQSITSGKSYEQYF. DNA for the CDR3: TGTGCCACCAGTGATTTGCAATCCATAACTAGCGGGAAGTCCTACGAGCAGTACTTC.

The chain joins TRBV30 to TRBJ2-1; the D gene is possibly TRBD1 (6 bases). V was trimmed by 4 bases and J by 5 bases, leaving 15 bases between them. Germline V lookup: CDR1 GTSNPN, CDR2 SVGIG (reference sequence). The CDR3 extends over 14 amino acids. The CDR3 loop reads CAWNGYRADNEQFF. The CDR3 DNA follows: TGTGCCTGGAATGGGTACAGGGCGGACAATGAGCAGTTCTTC.

The chain has TRBV5-1 and TRBJ2-7; D might be TRBD2 (5 bases). Trimming left V 0 bases short and J 4 bases short, with 20 bases between. CDR1 is SGHRS, CDR2 YFSETQ, per germline. This CDR3 comprises 17 residues. The CDR3 region has the DNA TGCGCCAGCAGCTTGGGGGTCGGCGGGTCTTTCGGGTACGAGCAGTACTTC. Its protein product is CASSLGVGGSFGYEQYF. The full variable domain, with the rest looked up from reference TRBV5-1 and TRBJ2-7, is KAGVTQTPRYLIKTRGQQVTLSCSPISGHRSVSWYQQTPGQGLQFLFEYFSETQRNKGNFPGRFSGRQFSNSRSEMNVSTLELGDSALYLCASSLGVGGSFGYEQYFGPGTRLTVT.

This sequence joins TRBV9 and TRBJ2-7; TRBD2 aligns across 9 bases. The CDR3 loop spans 15 amino acids. V trimming: 4 bases; J trimming: 4 bases; junction bases outside the gene matches: 9. Germline V gene data show CDR1 as SGDLS and CDR2 as YYNGEE. CDR3: CASSPPRGRVYEQYF. CDR3 coding DNA: TGTGCCAGCAGCCCCCCTCGCGGGAGGGTTTACGAGCAGTACTTC.

The chain links TRBV27 to TRBJ2-1, with TRBD2 identical over 11 bases. This CDR3 is built from 16 residues. Germline-derived CDR1 and CDR2 are MNHEY and SMNVEV (reference sequence). Losses at the gene ends were 6 bases for V and 4 bases for J; bases not matched to a gene: 8. The CDR3 loop is CASRNLAGGPYNEQFF. CDR3 coding DNA: TGTGCCAGCAGGAATTTAGCGGGAGGGCCTTACAATGAGCAGTTCTTC.

The chain has TRBV7-9 and TRBJ2-5; 11 bases fit TRBD2. Per the germline V gene, CDR1 is SEHNR and CDR2 is FQNEAQ (reference sequence). CDR3 size: 16 residues. Trimming removed 5 bases from V and 4 bases from J; junction bases left unmatched: 9. The CDR3 reads CASSPIAGGPLETQYF. The CDR3 DNA is TGTGCCAGCAGCCCCATAGCGGGAGGGCCTCTAGAGACCCAGTACTTC.

The rearrangement links TRBV6-5 to TRBJ1-1; D possibly corresponds to TRBD1 (6 bases). CDR3 length: 15 amino acids. The V and J ends lost 5 bases and 5 bases respectively, with 18 bases between them. Germline-derived CDR1 and CDR2 are MNHEY and SVGAGI. CDR3: CASSRSGARGTEAFF. DNA for the CDR3: TGTGCCAGCAGTCGGTCAGGGGCGCGAGGGACTGAAGCTTTCTTT.

J is TRBJ2-1 and V is TRBV5-1; TRBD2 is a possible D gene (6 bases). The V and J ends lost 9 bases and 0 bases respectively, with 13 bases between them. The CDR3 totals 14 residues. Germline V lookup: CDR1 SGHRS, CDR2 YFSETQ. This chain's CDR3 is CATGVQSSYNEQFF. The CDR3 DNA reads as TGCGCCACGGGGGTGCAAAGCTCCTACAATGAGCAGTTCTTC.

The chain uses TRBV3-1 (or the pseudogene TRBV3-2) and TRBJ2-4; D call uncertain. The CDR3 spans 13 residues. Trimming shortened V by 4 bases and J by 1 base, and 5 bases separated the two germline ends. Germline values: CDR1 LGHDT, CDR2 YNNKEL (reference sequence). Here the CDR3 reads CASSLGAKNIQYF. CDR3 DNA sequence: TGTGCCAGCAGCCTCGGGGCCAAAAACATTCAGTACTTC.

V usage is TRBV4-1 and J usage is TRBJ2-3; D call uncertain. This CDR3 is 13 amino acids long. V lost 4 bases, J lost 3 bases, and 8 bases lay in between. Germline CDR1 and CDR2: MGHRA and YSYEKL. For the CDR3, the DNA is TGCGCCAGCAGCCGAACCGGGACAGATACGCAGTATTTT. Translation gives CASSRTGTDTQYF.